This T cell receptor beta chain was retrieved from a study of T cell responses to AZD1222 COVID-19 vaccine (dated by TCRdb to the early 2020s). Looking at the study overall: AZD1222 recipients given second doses at about 4 weeks or at about 12 weeks were pooled, since spike-specific TCR depth and breadth were not found to differ between the two schedules. TCR sequencing covered roughly 230 trial participants: 200 to 220 given two doses of AZD1222 and approximately 26 given two doses of MenACWY control vaccine. Trial participants were enrolled by age into subgroups of 18-55, 56-69 and 70-plus years, and about 150, 27 and 61 TCR-sequenced participants, respectively, were included in these subgroups. Here is what the overall study found, with its caveats: Participants were mostly white British, with more females than males. The authors suggested clonal diversity may have been underestimated. Spike-specific TCR breadth and depth rose significantly after two AZD1222 doses compared with day 0 and with MenACWY recipients. Epitopes outside the regions mutated in the B.1.351 and B.1.1.7 variants were reportedly recognized by nearly half of the unique spike-specific TCRs. The vaccine-associated CD4 TCRs covered the entire spike protein, and the dominant responses fell in regions 160-218 and 743-854. The 56-69-year group was small, and its depth increase did not reach significance, likely because of low power. Because no day 14 peak-response samples were available, repertoires were characterized only after the peak T cell response. Conclusions about previously exposed vaccinees were limited because only six AZD1222 recipients were SARS-CoV-2 seropositive at baseline.

To note about this clone: Its antigen target is currently unknown. The record has no base qualities; no much larger clone is one base away.

From the germline V gene, CDR1 is SNHLY and CDR2 is FYNNEI. The V end gives up 6 bases and the J end 3 bases, leaving 5 bases in the junction not matched to a gene. There are 15 amino acids in the CDR3, from cysteine to phenylalanine inclusive. Only the CDR3 portion is preserved as DNA: 45 bases, with reading frame beginning at the first base. The time point label of this sample denotes: baseline before first vaccination. Samples from vaccinated people were obtained from the UK trials COV001 and COV002, which included a single-blind randomized controlled phase 2/3 trial of AZD1222 (ChAdOx1 nCoV-19) in healthy adults. Trial participant PBMC samples were collected at day 0 and day 28 after the second dose for TCRbeta chain sequencing. The CDR3 regions of human TCRbeta chains were analyzed by immunosequencing. On the study's bioinformatics: TCRs in the repertoires were matched against a reference library of SARS-CoV-2-specific TCRs that had been generated with the MIRA antigen-specificity platform. Breadth meant the fraction of unique TCRs that were SARS-CoV-2-associated, whereas depth meant the fraction of total T cells that were SARS-CoV-2-associated. Each spike-specific TCR was assigned to its reactive spike region and to a CD4 or CD8 class using the MIRA data. Log10-transformed breadth and depth values were compared by one-way ANOVA with Sidak's multiple comparisons tests. The source is immuneACCESS, and TCRdb retained only in-frame sequences with V and J called. Part of the clones is not carried over; for the studies checked, unresolved V genes explain less than half of this, and the remainder is unexplained. V, J and clone size derive from that table, while D and trimming were established from the DNA sequence. In this sample the table shows more than 110,000 clones, 75% to 95% of which occur a single time. The ten largest clones capture 2.5% to 3.5% of the sample.

The specimen was peripheral blood, collected on day 0 of AZD1222 vaccination. The V gene is TRBV2 and the J gene is TRBJ2-3, and TRBD2 matches 11 of the central bases. This TCR came from an adult in good health. The sequence in DNA is TGTGCCAGCAGACTTAGCGGGAGGGGGACAGATACGCAGTATTTT. This gives the protein CASRLSGRGTDTQYF.